The source of this TCR beta chain is a study of cytomegalovirus exposure and HLA in healthy donors. Study as a whole: Around 85 million unique TCRs from HLA-typed donors were held in an early data release.

On this clone: Antigen unknown.

Study conclusions and caveats: Some highly shared sequence variants likely arose as a pipeline artifact. A later analysis showed HLA-associated TCR beta chains outstripping equally common others in clonal expansion.

Primers: 60 Vbeta forward and 13 Jbeta reverse. Data came from immunoSEQ multiplex PCR; TCRdb stores just in-frame clones and leaves some out. The data hold around 200,000 clones, with 86% observed a single time. The CDR3 is made up of 13 amino acids. Germline assignment: CDR1 SNHLY and CDR2 FYNNEI. V shed 3 bases and J shed 7 bases, with 12 bases lying between them. Sample: PBMCs. The chain joins TRBV2 to TRBJ1-1; D is ambiguous. The TCR comes from a woman between 25 and 40 years old in good health and CMV-seronegative. This chain's CDR3 is CASSDGPVFEAFF. CDR3 nucleotides: TGTGCCAGCAGTGATGGTCCAGTATTTGAAGCTTTCTTT.